Below are 22 T cell receptor beta chains sequenced from a single sample in a study of cytomegalovirus exposure and HLA in healthy donors. Profiling relied on immunoSEQ multiplex PCR, and the TCRdb table lists in-frame clones only, not all of them. The sample holds 45,000 to 65,000 clones, roughly 87% seen once. Input material: PBMCs. These receptors were collected from a woman between 18 and 29 years old in good health and CMV-seropositive.

The chain uses TRBV5-1 and TRBJ2-2; 7 nucleotides align to TRBD1. Germline-derived CDR1 and CDR2 are SGHRS and YFSETQ. V dropped 0 bases and J dropped 4; count of bases not matched to a gene: 9. The CDR3 runs to 17 residues. The CDR3 sequence: CASSLGTGTAFTGELFF. DNA of the CDR3: TGCGCCAGCAGCTTGGGGACCGGGACAGCTTTCACCGGGGAGCTGTTTTTT.

The chain uses TRBV10-1 and TRBJ2-5, with 9 bases lining up with TRBD1. Unmatched junction bases numbered 18, after V lost 4 bases and J lost 0 bases. The CDR3 has 20 amino acids. Germline V gene lookup returns CDR1 WNHNN and CDR2 SYGVQD (reference sequence). Here the CDR3 DNA reads TGCGCCAGCAGTGGCCTACACCCACAGGGGGCAACCAGGTACCAAGAGACCCAGTACTTC. Translated, it gives CASSGLHPQGATRYQETQYF.

The J gene is TRBJ1-2, the V gene TRBV7-2; TRBD1 might be the D (6 bases). This CDR3 spans 14 amino acids. Trimming pared 5 bases from V and 2 bases from J, leaving 12 bases between. Germline CDR1 SGHTA, CDR2 FQGNSA. The CDR3 DNA sequence: TGTGCCAGCAGCCCAAGTGGGGGCAACTATGGCTACACCTTC. Amino acids: CASSPSGGNYGYTF.

V is TRBV5-1 and J is TRBJ2-3; 9 bases match TRBD2. The CDR3 runs to 17 residues. V shed 2 bases and J 4 bases; nucleotides not matched to a gene: 11. Germline CDR1 SGHRS, CDR2 YFSETQ. CDR3 sequence (DNA): TGCGCCAGCAGCTTATCACCGGCTAGCGGGGCGTCAGATACGCAGTATTTT. It codes for CASSLSPASGASDTQYF.

This sequence joins TRBV9 and TRBJ2-1, with 11 bases matching TRBD2. The CDR3 sequence is 16 residues long. The V gene end was trimmed by 4 bases and the J gene end by 7 bases; junction bases not matched to a gene: 10. Germline V CDR1 and CDR2: SGDLS, YYNGEE. CDR3 nucleotides: TGTGCCAGCAGCCCGAGAGTAGCGGGGGGGAAAAATGAGCAGTTCTTC. This encodes CASSPRVAGGKNEQFF.

The genes are TRBV11-1 and TRBJ1-1; D perhaps matches TRBD1 (6 bases). Germline CDR1 reads SGHAT; CDR2 reads FQDESV (reference sequence). The CDR3 is 17 amino acids. Trimming took 5 bases from V and 0 from J, leaving 19 bases between them. The CDR3 bases are TGTGCCAGCAGCGAGACAGGATTAAAGACCTTGAACACTGAAGCTTTCTTT. This gives the protein CASSETGLKTLNTEAFF. The variable domain in full, with the rest retrieved from reference TRBV11-1 and TRBJ1-1, is EAEVAQSPRYKITEKSQAVAFWCDPISGHATLYWYRQILGQGPELLVQFQDESVVDDSQLPKDRFSAERLKGVDSTLKIQPAELGDSAMYLCASSETGLKTLNTEAFFGQGTRLTVV.

The chain uses TRBV6-4 and TRBJ2-5; 11 bases are shared with TRBD2. CDR1 is MRHNA and CDR2 is SNTAGT in the germline V gene. The V and J ends lost 6 bases and 2 bases, in that order; junction bases with no gene match: 5. The length of the CDR3 is 15 residues. Written as DNA, the CDR3 is TGTGCCAGCAGCGCGACTAGCGGGAATCAAGAGACCCAGTACTTC. It is translated as CASSATSGNQETQYF.

This clone has more than one count but fewer than ten. The CDR3 reads CASRWDRLAEQYF. The CDR3 DNA sequence: TGTGCCAGCAGATGGGACAGACTGGCTGAGCAGTACTTC. The chain combines TRBV6-4 with TRBJ2-7, with TRBD1 matching over 7 bases. With V trimmed by 6 bases and J by 7 bases, 9 bases remained unmatched. The CDR3 has 13 residues. Germline V gene sequence: CDR1 MRHNA, CDR2 SNTAGT.

This clone is a singleton in its sample. The V and J genes are TRBV2 and TRBJ1-6; 7 nucleotides line up with TRBD1. This CDR3 comprises 15 residues. The junction had 10 bases not matched to a gene; V was cut back by 5 bases and J by 9 bases. CDR1 is SNHLY, CDR2 FYNNEI, per germline. Written as DNA, the CDR3 is TGTGCCAGCAGTCTGACGACAGGGTTGGGTTCACCCCTCCACTTT. Encoded protein: CASSLTTGLGSPLHF. Complete variable domain (other parts from reference TRBV2 and TRBJ1-6): EPEVTQTPSHQVTQMGQEVILRCVPISNHLYFYWYRQILGQKVEFLVSFYNNEISEKSEIFDDQFSVERPDGSNFTLKIRSTKLEDSAMYFCASSLTTGLGSPLHFGNGTRLTVT.

The rearrangement joins TRBV4-1 to TRBJ1-1; D not certain. Germline CDR1 and CDR2: MGHRA and YSYEKL. This CDR3 comprises 12 residues. The V and J ends lost 0 bases and 7 bases respectively, with 6 bases between them. The CDR3 DNA follows: TGCGCCAGCAGCCAAGAAGAGGGTGAAGCTTTCTTT. Translated: CASSQEEGEAFF.

The V call is TRBV29-1, the J call TRBJ2-7; D is unresolved. CDR3 length: 13 residues. CDR1 is SQVTM and CDR2 is ANQGSEA in the germline V gene. V dropped 7 bases and J dropped 1 base, with 14 bases sitting between them. CDR3: CSARKLRSYEQYF. Written as DNA, the CDR3 is TGCAGCGCCAGAAAGCTCAGGTCCTACGAGCAGTACTTC.

CDR3 bases: TGTGCCAGCAGCCTCAGGCCTAATGAAAAACTGTTTTTT. Translating it yields CASSLRPNEKLFF. V usage is TRBV7-3 and J usage is TRBJ1-4; no clear D. V was pared by 5 bases and J by 3 bases, with 7 bases between. The CDR3 extends over 13 amino acids. The germline V gene encodes CDR1 SGHTA and CDR2 FQGTGA. The variable domain in full, completed from reference TRBV7-3 and TRBJ1-4, reads GAGVSQTPSNKVTEKGKYVELRCDPISGHTALYWYRQSLGQGPEFLIYFQGTGAADDSGLPNDRFFAVRPEGSVSTLKIQRTERGDSAVYLCASSLRPNEKLFFGSGTQLSVL.

This chain links TRBV7-2 with TRBJ2-5; 9 bases are shared with TRBD1. This CDR3 spans 14 amino acids. V lost 3 bases, J lost 5 bases, and 4 bases stayed unmatched. Germline V lookup: CDR1 SGHTA, CDR2 FQGNSA. This chain's CDR3 is CASSLDRGSETQYF. The CDR3 DNA follows: TGTGCCAGCAGCTTGGACAGGGGTTCGGAGACCCAGTACTTC.

CDR3 DNA sequence: TGTGCCAGCAGTTCACAGGGGGCGGGGGGGACCCAGTACTTC. Translation gives CASSSQGAGGTQYF. The chain links TRBV7-2 to TRBJ2-5; D might be TRBD1 (9 bases). V gave up 6 bases and J gave up 7 bases, with 18 bases separating them. The CDR3 is 14 amino acids. CDR1 SGHTA and CDR2 FQGNSA come from the germline V gene.

The chain couples TRBV28 to TRBJ1-2; 8 bases map to TRBD1. The germline gives CDR1 MDHEN, CDR2 SYDVKM. The CDR3 is made up of 20 amino acids. Trimming removed 4 bases from V and 8 bases from J; junction bases left unmatched: 27. CDR3 bases: TGTGCCAGCAGTTCGATGAAAACATCAGGGGGCAGAGGCAAAGTGTGGGGCTACACCTTC. Translating gives CASSSMKTSGGRGKVWGYTF.

This chain links TRBV4-1 with TRBJ1-2, with 7 bases matching TRBD1. The CDR3 is 17 amino acids. Trimming at V came to 4 bases and at J to 4 bases, leaving 15 bases not matched to a gene. CDR1 and CDR2 (germline): MGHRA, YSYEKL. CDR3 nucleotide sequence: TGCGCCAGCAGCCCCAGCGCCCACAGGGGTGAGGGCTATGGCTACACCTTC. Translation gives CASSPSAHRGEGYGYTF.

The chain uses TRBV19 and TRBJ2-7; weak D call: TRBD2 (6 bases). Germline lookup yields CDR1 LNHDA and CDR2 SQIVND (reference sequence). This CDR3 spans 13 amino acids. V lost 1 base and J lost 3, with 7 bases in between. As DNA, the CDR3 is TGTGCCAGTAGTATAGTAGCGGACTACGAGCAGTACTTC. Translation: CASSIVADYEQYF. Drawing the rest from reference TRBV19 and TRBJ2-7, the complete variable domain is DGGITQSPKYLFRKEGQNVTLSCEQNLNHDAMYWYRQDPGQGLRLIYYSQIVNDFQKGDIAEGYSVSREKKESFPLTVTSAQKNPTAFYLCASSIVADYEQYFGPGTRLTVT.

This clone was detected a few times. V gene TRBV6-4 combines with J gene TRBJ2-2; D remains ambiguous. This CDR3 region has 13 residues. Per the germline V gene, CDR1 is MRHNA and CDR2 is SNTAGT. Trimming stripped 2 bases from V and 3 bases from J, with 4 bases between. In DNA form, the CDR3 reads TGTGCCAGCAGTGACCGGGACACCGGGGAGCTGTTTTTT. This codes for CASSDRDTGELFF.

The chain recombines TRBV2 with TRBJ2-3; TRBD1 matches 7 bases. Germline V gene data show CDR1 as SNHLY and CDR2 as FYNNEI. The CDR3 sequence is 15 residues long. J was trimmed by 2 bases and V by 8 bases; bases with no gene match: 10. The CDR3, as DNA: TGTGCCAGCCGTCCCGGGACAGTGAACACAGATACGCAGTATTTT. Translating it yields CASRPGTVNTDTQYF.

The V gene is TRBV18, the J gene TRBJ2-5; D is ambiguous. V was pared by 3 bases and J by 5 bases, with 7 bases between. The CDR3 is 12 amino acids. The germline V gene has CDR1 KGHSH and CDR2 LQKENI. CDR3 nucleotides: TGTGCCAGCTCACCTTCACGGGAGACCCAGTACTTC. This encodes CASSPSRETQYF.

This clone was counted a single time. The V call is TRBV29-1, the J call TRBJ2-2, with D possibly TRBD2 on 7 matching bases. This CDR3 comprises 15 residues. Germline V lookup: CDR1 SQVTM, CDR2 ANQGSEA. Trimming took 6 bases from V and 4 from J, leaving 18 bases between them. The CDR3 loop is CSVNGGAVGTGELFF. As DNA, the CDR3 is TGCAGCGTCAATGGGGGGGCCGTTGGCACCGGGGAGCTGTTTTTT.

J is TRBJ2-5 and V is TRBV5-8, with 11 bases that match TRBD2. V trimming: 2 bases; J trimming: 3 bases; junction bases outside the gene matches: 6. CDR3 size: 16 residues. Germline lookup yields CDR1 SGHTS and CDR2 YDEGEE. The CDR3 DNA follows: TGTGCCAGCAGCTTCCTAGCGGGGGGTAATAAAGAGACCCAGTACTTC. The encoded protein is CASSFLAGGNKETQYF.